The source of this T cell receptor (beta chain) is a study of T-cell reconstitution after alpha-beta-depleted transplantation in children. Unique molecular identifiers were used in preparing the TCRbeta library. A single record per CDR3 protein comes from TCRdb applying MiXCR to the PCR reads. The sample lists 200,000 to 250,000 distinct CDR3 sequences; about 12% were seen once. This clonotype has a count of ten or more. CDR1 and CDR2 from the germline V gene are SGHKS and YYEKEE (reference sequence). This CDR3 has 15 residues. Deletions cut 2 bases from V and 7 bases from J, with 13 bases between. The clonotype originates from a human donor who donated a stem cell graft to a child with acute lymphoblastic leukemia. This rearrangement joins TRBV5-5 to TRBJ1-6, with unresolved D. The starting material was PBMCs from the stem cell graft donor, obtained from the stem cell graft. The CDR3 loop is CASSLGGRTNSPLHF. The CDR3 coding sequence is TGTGCCAGCAGCTTAGGCGGACGGACCAATTCACCCCTCCACTTT.